This T cell receptor beta chain was found in a study of blood T cells in healthy people across ages. General observations from the study: The study could not conclusively compare naive and antigen-experienced cells, given its unsorted PBMCs. More naive CD4+ cells and higher diversity were found in long-lived than in aged donors.

Per the germline V gene, CDR1 is LGHNA and CDR2 is YSLEER. The germline V and J ends were trimmed by 4 bases and 2 bases, with 18 bases remaining between them. This CDR3 has 18 residues. Collection of 9 to 10 milliliters of peripheral blood was performed for each donor. With a J-beta primer mix and a sample-barcoded 5' primer, a second PCR ran roughly 7 to 11 cycles. The study obtained at least 2.5 million CDR3-containing paired-end reads from every sample. MiXCR was run by TCRdb on the 5' RACE reads, yielding one entry per CDR3 protein. The sample carries approximately 790,000 distinct CDR3 sequences, around two thirds recorded once. This clonotype has a count of ten or more. Its cognate antigen is unknown.

The chain joins TRBV4-3 to TRBJ2-6; D perhaps matches TRBD1 (5 bases). The source is a man aged 25 to 40 in good health. The sequenced sample consisted of blood. CDR3 sequence reads: CASSPQEGAGTGANVLTF. The CDR3 bases are TGCGCCAGCAGCCCCCAGGAAGGGGCCGGAACTGGGGCCAACGTCCTGACTTTC.